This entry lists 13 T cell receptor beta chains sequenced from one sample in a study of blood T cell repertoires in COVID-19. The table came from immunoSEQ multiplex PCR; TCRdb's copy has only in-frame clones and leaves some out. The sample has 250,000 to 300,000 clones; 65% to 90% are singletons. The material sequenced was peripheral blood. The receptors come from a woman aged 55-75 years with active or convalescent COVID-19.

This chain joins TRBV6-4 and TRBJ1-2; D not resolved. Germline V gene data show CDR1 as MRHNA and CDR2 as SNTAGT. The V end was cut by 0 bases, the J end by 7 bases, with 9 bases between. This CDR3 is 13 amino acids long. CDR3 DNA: TGTGCCAGCAGTGACTCGTCACAGCTTGGCTACACCTTC. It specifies CASSDSSQLGYTF.

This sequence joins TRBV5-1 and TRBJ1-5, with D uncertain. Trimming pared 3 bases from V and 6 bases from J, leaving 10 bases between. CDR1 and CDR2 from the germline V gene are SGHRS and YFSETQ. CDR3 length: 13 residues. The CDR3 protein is CASSSRVGQPQHF. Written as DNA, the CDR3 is TGCGCCAGCAGCTCGAGGGTCGGTCAGCCCCAGCATTTT.

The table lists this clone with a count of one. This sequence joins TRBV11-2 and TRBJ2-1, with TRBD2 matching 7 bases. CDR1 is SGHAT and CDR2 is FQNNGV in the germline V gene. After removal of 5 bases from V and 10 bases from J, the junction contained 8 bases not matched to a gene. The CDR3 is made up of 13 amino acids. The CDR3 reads CASSPVDGGEQFF. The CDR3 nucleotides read TGTGCCAGCAGCCCGGTAGACGGGGGGGAGCAGTTCTTC.

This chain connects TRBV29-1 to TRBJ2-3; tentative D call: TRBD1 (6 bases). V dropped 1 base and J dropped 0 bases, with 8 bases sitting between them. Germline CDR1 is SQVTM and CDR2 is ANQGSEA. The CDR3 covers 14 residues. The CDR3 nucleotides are TGCAGCGTTGAAGCAGGGGAGAGCACAGATACGCAGTATTTT. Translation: CSVEAGESTDTQYF.

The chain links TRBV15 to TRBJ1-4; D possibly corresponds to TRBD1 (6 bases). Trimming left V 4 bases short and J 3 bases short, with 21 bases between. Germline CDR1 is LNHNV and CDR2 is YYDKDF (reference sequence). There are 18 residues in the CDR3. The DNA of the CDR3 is TGTGCCACCAGCAACAGATTCGGGGGGCGGAGTGCTAATGAAAAACTGTTTTTT. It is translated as CATSNRFGGRSANEKLFF.

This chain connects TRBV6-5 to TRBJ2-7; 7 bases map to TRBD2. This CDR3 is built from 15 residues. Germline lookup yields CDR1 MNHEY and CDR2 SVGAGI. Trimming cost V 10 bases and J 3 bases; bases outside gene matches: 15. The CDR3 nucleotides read TGTGCCATCCACCGGCCTGCTGGGGGGGTCTACGAGCAGTACTTC. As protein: CAIHRPAGGVYEQYF.

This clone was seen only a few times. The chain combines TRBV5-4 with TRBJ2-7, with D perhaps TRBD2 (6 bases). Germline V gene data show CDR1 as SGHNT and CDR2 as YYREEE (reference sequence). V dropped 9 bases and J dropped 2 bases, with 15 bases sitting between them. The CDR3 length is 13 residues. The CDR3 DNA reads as TGTGCCACCGGGGGACTCCTCCCCTACGAGCAGTACTTC. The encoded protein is CATGGLLPYEQYF. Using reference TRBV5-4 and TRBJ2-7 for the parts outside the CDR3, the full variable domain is ETGVTQSPTHLIKTRGQQVTLRCSSQSGHNTVSWYQQALGQGPQFIFQYYREEENGRGNFPPRFSGLQFPNYSSELNVNALELDDSALYLCATGGLLPYEQYFGPGTRLTVT.

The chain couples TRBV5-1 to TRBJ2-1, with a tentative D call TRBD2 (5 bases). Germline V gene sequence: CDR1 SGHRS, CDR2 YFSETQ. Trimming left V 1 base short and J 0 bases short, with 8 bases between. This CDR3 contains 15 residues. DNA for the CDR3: TGCGCCAGCAGCTTGCCGGGGAGCTCCTACAATGAGCAGTTCTTC. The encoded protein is CASSLPGSSYNEQFF.

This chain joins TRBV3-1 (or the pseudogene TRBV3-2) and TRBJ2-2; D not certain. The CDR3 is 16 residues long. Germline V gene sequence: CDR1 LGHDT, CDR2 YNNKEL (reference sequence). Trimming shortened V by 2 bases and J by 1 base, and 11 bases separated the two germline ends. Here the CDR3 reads CASSQTPPGNTGELFF. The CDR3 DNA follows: TGTGCCAGCAGCCAAACCCCCCCGGGGAACACCGGGGAGCTGTTTTTT.

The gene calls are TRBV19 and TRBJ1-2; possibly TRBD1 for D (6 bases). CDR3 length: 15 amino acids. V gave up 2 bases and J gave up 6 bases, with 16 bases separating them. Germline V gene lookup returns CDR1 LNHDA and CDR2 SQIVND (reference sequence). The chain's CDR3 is CASSITRGMSHGYTF. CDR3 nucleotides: TGTGCCAGTAGTATAACCAGGGGAATGTCTCATGGCTACACCTTC.

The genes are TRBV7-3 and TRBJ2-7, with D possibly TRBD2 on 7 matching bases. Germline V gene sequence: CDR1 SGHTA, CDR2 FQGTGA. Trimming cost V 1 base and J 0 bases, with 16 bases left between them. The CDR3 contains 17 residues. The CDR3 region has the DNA TGTGCCAGCAGCTTAAGGGGCGGGGGCGCCCCCTCCTACGAGCAGTACTTC. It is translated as CASSLRGGGAPSYEQYF.

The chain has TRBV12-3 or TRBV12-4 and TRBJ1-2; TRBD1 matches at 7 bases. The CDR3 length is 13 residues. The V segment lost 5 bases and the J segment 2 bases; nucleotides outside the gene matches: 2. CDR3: CASSLQGNYGYTF. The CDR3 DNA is TGTGCCAGCAGTCTACAGGGGAACTATGGCTACACCTTC.

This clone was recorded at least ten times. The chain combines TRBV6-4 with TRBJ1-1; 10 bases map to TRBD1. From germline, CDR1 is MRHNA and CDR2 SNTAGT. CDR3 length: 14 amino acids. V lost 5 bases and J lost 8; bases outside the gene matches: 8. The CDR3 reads CASSPTPGQGEAFF. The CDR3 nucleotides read TGTGCCAGCAGTCCGACTCCGGGACAGGGGGAAGCTTTCTTT.